These 21 T cell receptor beta chains originate from one sample sequenced in a study of T-cell reconstitution after alpha-beta-depleted transplantation in children. The library targeted TCRbeta and was prepared with unique molecular identifiers. TCRdb redid the calling of the PCR reads with MiXCR, one entry per CDR3 protein. The sample has hundreds of thousands of distinct CDR3 sequences, roughly a tenth seen once; the top ten hold 28%. This specimen was PBMCs, taken before TCRalphabeta/CD19-depleted stem cell transplant. The origin of the receptors is a child under two years old with acute myeloid leukemia, due to receive a stem cell transplant.

This clonotype appeared many times. This rearrangement joins TRBV5-1 to TRBJ2-3; 11 nucleotides agree with TRBD2. CDR3 length: 16 amino acids. Germline-derived CDR1 and CDR2 are SGHRS and YFSETQ. V lost 3 bases, J lost 4 bases, and 7 bases stayed unmatched. The CDR3 DNA reads TGCGCCAGCAGCTCCCTAGCGGGGGGCCGTTCAGATACGCAGTATTTT. Amino acid sequence: CASSSLAGGRSDTQYF. Based on the CDR3 plus reference TRBV5-1 and TRBJ2-3, the full variable domain is KAGVTQTPRYLIKTRGQQVTLSCSPISGHRSVSWYQQTPGQGLQFLFEYFSETQRNKGNFPGRFSGRQFSNSRSEMNVSTLELGDSALYLCASSSLAGGRSDTQYFGPGTRLTVL.

The J gene is TRBJ2-5, the V gene TRBV7-3; D may be TRBD1 or TRBD2 (7 bases each). Germline V CDR1 and CDR2: SGHTA, FQGTGA. The CDR3 runs to 15 residues. V lost 5 bases and J 9 bases, leaving 22 bases between the germline ends. The CDR3 nucleotides are TGTGCCAGCAGCCCCGGACAGGCCCGAGGGGGGGCCCAGTACTTC. Amino acids: CASSPGQARGGAQYF. Drawing the rest from reference TRBV7-3 and TRBJ2-5, the complete variable domain is GAGVSQTPSNKVTEKGKYVELRCDPISGHTALYWYRQSLGQGPEFLIYFQGTGAADDSGLPNDRFFAVRPEGSVSTLKIQRTERGDSAVYLCASSPGQARGGAQYFGPGTRLLVL.

In its sample, this clonotype was seen many times. The chain has TRBV5-1 and TRBJ2-2; 14 bases line up with TRBD2. V gave up 4 bases and J gave up 6 bases; unmatched junction bases: 5. Germline V gene data show CDR1 as SGHRS and CDR2 as YFSETQ. This CDR3 is 16 amino acids long. Written as DNA, the CDR3 is TGCGCCAGCAGCCTTCGACTAGCGGGAGGGGCCGGGGAGCTGTTTTTT. It translates to CASSLRLAGGAGELFF.

This clonotype was seen at least ten times. The rearrangement links TRBV5-5 to TRBJ1-5; a weak D match, TRBD1 (6 bases). V lost 4 bases, J lost 6 bases, and 20 bases lay in between. The CDR3 consists of 16 residues. Germline CDR1 reads SGHKS; CDR2 reads YYEKEE (reference sequence). The CDR3 sequence: CASSPEGGRGGQPQHF. In DNA, the CDR3 is TGTGCCAGCAGCCCAGAGGGGGGCAGGGGTGGTCAGCCCCAGCATTTT.

V is TRBV18 and J is TRBJ1-6, with a tentative D call TRBD1 (5 bases). V was trimmed by 2 bases and J by 8 bases, leaving 7 bases between them. Germline values: CDR1 KGHSH, CDR2 LQKENI. This CDR3 comprises 13 residues. The CDR3 protein is CASSPGDDSPLHF. As DNA, the CDR3 is TGTGCCAGCTCACCAGGGGACGATTCACCCCTCCACTTT.

This clonotype was detected many times. This chain links TRBV5-1 with TRBJ2-3, with TRBD2 identical over 8 bases. This CDR3 contains 17 residues. Germline V gene lookup returns CDR1 SGHRS and CDR2 YFSETQ. V gave up 0 bases and J gave up 2 bases; unmatched junction bases: 8. CDR3 protein: CASSLAMTRGVTDTQYF. The CDR3 nucleotides read TGCGCCAGCAGCTTGGCGATGACGCGGGGGGTCACAGATACGCAGTATTTT.

This clonotype showed up many times. The CDR3 region is CASSLLDKSFTEAFF. Here the CDR3 DNA reads TGTGCCAGCAGCTTGTTGGACAAGTCATTCACTGAAGCTTTCTTT. The rearrangement links TRBV7-6 to TRBJ1-1; a weak D match, TRBD1 (5 bases). With 3 bases removed from V and 4 bases from J, the gap between germline ends came to 15 bases. In germline, CDR1 is SGHVS, CDR2 FNYEAQ. The CDR3 is 15 amino acids.

This clonotype was seen at least ten times. The genes are TRBV20-1 and TRBJ1-2; D ambiguous. Trimming shortened V by 0 bases and J by 8 bases, and 13 bases separated the two germline ends. Germline V lookup: CDR1 DFQATT, CDR2 SNEGSKA (reference sequence). The CDR3 length is 13 residues. For the CDR3, the DNA is TGCAGTGCTAGAGATCCCCCCATCCTCGGCTACACCTTC. Amino acids: CSARDPPILGYTF.

Remarks on this clonotype: This sequence may be a read error, since a much larger clone differs from it by one base. The CDR3 region is CASSLGRYGDTF. In DNA form, the CDR3 reads TGTGCCAGCAGCCTGGGACGGTATGGCGACACCTTC. This chain connects TRBV7-9 to TRBJ1-2, with a weak D call TRBD1 (5 bases). Looked up from germline, CDR1 is SEHNR and CDR2 is FQNEAQ (reference sequence). This CDR3 region has 12 residues.

The table lists this clonotype with many counts. The chain recombines TRBV2 with TRBJ2-5; TRBD2 might be the D (5 bases). The CDR3 spans 14 residues. Germline lookup yields CDR1 SNHLY and CDR2 FYNNEI. V shed 4 bases and J shed 2 bases, with 11 bases lying between them. CDR3 bases: TGTGCCAGCAGTGTCTCAGCGGCTCAAGAGACCCAGTACTTC. It translates to CASSVSAAQETQYF. Using reference TRBV2 and TRBJ2-5 for the parts outside the CDR3, the full variable domain is EPEVTQTPSHQVTQMGQEVILRCVPISNHLYFYWYRQILGQKVEFLVSFYNNEISEKSEIFDDQFSVERPDGSNFTLKIRSTKLEDSAMYFCASSVSAAQETQYFGPGTRLLVL.

The rearrangement joins TRBV28 to TRBJ1-2, with D possibly TRBD1 on 6 matching bases. Deletions cut 6 bases from V and 3 bases from J, with 17 bases between. Germline V gene data show CDR1 as MDHEN and CDR2 as SYDVKM. The CDR3 is 15 residues long. The CDR3 protein is CASSTTGYVDYGYTF. The CDR3 nucleotides read TGTGCCAGCAGCACCACAGGGTACGTAGACTATGGCTACACCTTC.

This clonotype was picked up a small number of times. The chain uses TRBV2 and TRBJ2-1; no clear D gene. Trimming shortened V by 2 bases and J by 8 bases, and 19 bases separated the two germline ends. The CDR3 loop spans 16 amino acids. Germline assignment: CDR1 SNHLY and CDR2 FYNNEI. The CDR3 nucleotides are TGTGCCAGCAGTGAAAGCCATCCTTCTGGGTGGGATGAGCAGTTCTTC. It codes for CASSESHPSGWDEQFF.

A word on this clonotype: This may come from a read error, since a much larger clone is one base off. V gene TRBV19 combines with J gene TRBJ2-1; unclear D gene. V was shortened by 3 bases and J by 6 bases, with 9 bases between the two germline ends. The CDR3 totals 13 residues. The germline gives CDR1 LNHDA, CDR2 SQIVND (reference sequence). The CDR3 DNA follows: TGTGCCAGTAGTATGGTCGATCTCAATGAGCAGTTCTTC. Encoded protein: CASSMVDLNEQFF.

This clonotype was seen repeatedly, ten times or more. The rearrangement links TRBV28 to TRBJ2-5; D ambiguous. The CDR3 has 11 amino acids. Germline-derived CDR1 and CDR2 are MDHEN and SYDVKM. V lost 6 bases to trimming and J lost 7 bases, with 9 bases between them. CDR3: CASRGIGTQYF. The CDR3 DNA reads as TGTGCCAGCAGGGGGATAGGGACCCAGTACTTC.

This clonotype was observed at least ten times. The CDR3 loop reads CSARASRAATNEKLFF. Written as DNA, the CDR3 is TGCAGTGCTCGAGCATCAAGGGCTGCAACTAATGAAAAACTGTTTTTT. The rearrangement uses TRBV20-1 and TRBJ1-4; D gene uncertain. The germline V gene encodes CDR1 DFQATT and CDR2 SNEGSKA (reference sequence). V lost 5 bases and J lost 0, with 16 bases in between. CDR3 length: 16 residues.

Ten or more counts support this clonotype. The gene calls are TRBV10-3 and TRBJ1-2; possibly TRBD1 for D (6 bases). V was cut by 3 bases and J by 4 bases, with 9 bases left in between. This CDR3 comprises 13 residues. CDR1 is ENHRY, CDR2 SYGVKD, per germline. This CDR3 is CAISDGQLYGYTF. CDR3 DNA: TGTGCCATCAGTGACGGACAGCTCTATGGCTACACCTTC.

Ten or more counts support this clonotype. The rearrangement links TRBV7-9 to TRBJ2-4; D is possibly TRBD1 or TRBD2 (5 bases each). Deletions cut 8 bases from V and 3 bases from J, with 17 bases between. The CDR3 contains 15 residues. Germline V CDR1 and CDR2: SEHNR, FQNEAQ (reference sequence). The CDR3 is CASARGEVVKNIQYF. The DNA for the CDR3 is TGTGCCAGCGCGAGGGGTGAGGTGGTCAAAAACATTCAGTACTTC.

In this sample, this clonotype turned up many times. The chain joins TRBV7-8 to TRBJ2-1; a weak D match, TRBD2 (6 bases). The V end was cut by 3 bases, the J end by 2 bases, with 11 bases between. From germline, CDR1 is SGHVS and CDR2 FQNEAQ. This CDR3 has 15 amino acids. The CDR3: CASSFRESAYNEQFF. The CDR3 nucleotides read TGTGCCAGCAGCTTCCGGGAGTCCGCCTACAATGAGCAGTTCTTC.

V usage is TRBV20-1 and J usage is TRBJ1-5, with 8 nucleotides matching TRBD1. Germline lookup yields CDR1 DFQATT and CDR2 SNEGSKA (reference sequence). This CDR3 comprises 14 residues. The CDR3, as DNA: TGCTGCTGGGCGCAGGGGGCTCGCAATCAGCCCCAGCATTTT. This translates into CCWAQGARNQPQHF.

This clonotype occurred many times. The chain has TRBV6-5 and TRBJ2-7; 7 positions match TRBD2. The CDR3 is 16 amino acids. Germline assignment: CDR1 MNHEY and CDR2 SVGAGI. V was pared by 0 bases and J by 3 bases, with 8 bases of the junction left unmatched. The CDR3 loop reads CASSYSGTNGSYEQYF. DNA of the CDR3: TGTGCCAGCAGTTACTCAGGGACTAACGGGAGCTACGAGCAGTACTTC.

This clonotype was picked up many times. The CDR3 is CASSDPGTEAFF. CDR3 sequence (DNA): TGTGCCAGCAGTGACCCAGGCACTGAAGCTTTCTTT. The chain recombines TRBV25-1 with TRBJ1-1; D is ambiguous. The CDR3 covers 12 residues. Germline CDR1 MGHDK, CDR2 SYGVNS. Deletions cut 3 bases from V and 4 bases from J, with 6 bases between.